This TCR beta chain originates from a study of blood T cells in healthy people across ages. As concerns this clonotype: Its matching antigen is unknown.

Findings and limits, study-wide: Unsorted PBMCs blocked a conclusive comparison of naive and antigen-experienced cells. A greater number of naive CD4+ cells and higher diversity distinguished long-lived donors from aged donors.

Primed by a sample-barcoded 5' primer and a J-beta primer mix, a second PCR proceeded for roughly 7 to 11 cycles. TCRdb ran MiXCR on the 5' RACE reads and lists one entry per CDR3 protein. Of 780,000 or so distinct CDR3 sequences in the sample, roughly 56% were seen once. V was trimmed by 2 bases and J by 10 bases, leaving 6 bases between them. CDR1 and CDR2 from the germline V gene are SGHTA and FQGNSA. The CDR3 contains 11 residues. Specimen: blood. The sequence was collected from a man aged 40-50 years in good health. This chain joins TRBV7-2 and TRBJ2-1; D is uncertain. CDR3 nucleotides: TGTGCCAGCAGCTTATCCTGGGAGCAGTTCTTC. Its translation: CASSLSWEQFF.